This T cell receptor beta chain is drawn from a study of blood T cell repertoires in COVID-19. The length of the CDR3 is 15 residues. The V gene end was trimmed by 8 bases and the J gene end by 4 bases; junction bases not matched to a gene: 11. CDR1 and CDR2 (germline): MGHDK, SYGVNS. TCRdb's copy holds only in-frame clones and misses some; the assay was immunoSEQ multiplex PCR. The table has 300,000 to 400,000 clones, roughly 84% seen once. This clone was seen just once. This receptor was taken from a woman between 25 and 40 years old who had recovered from COVID-19. This chain links TRBV25-1 with TRBJ1-1, with 9 nucleotides matching TRBD1. Sequences were obtained from PBMCs or T cells enriched from blood (not recorded which). In DNA form, the CDR3 reads TGTGCCAGCGGGAACAGGGGGCGCGGGAGCACTGAAGCTTTCTTT. It yields the protein CASGNRGRGSTEAFF.